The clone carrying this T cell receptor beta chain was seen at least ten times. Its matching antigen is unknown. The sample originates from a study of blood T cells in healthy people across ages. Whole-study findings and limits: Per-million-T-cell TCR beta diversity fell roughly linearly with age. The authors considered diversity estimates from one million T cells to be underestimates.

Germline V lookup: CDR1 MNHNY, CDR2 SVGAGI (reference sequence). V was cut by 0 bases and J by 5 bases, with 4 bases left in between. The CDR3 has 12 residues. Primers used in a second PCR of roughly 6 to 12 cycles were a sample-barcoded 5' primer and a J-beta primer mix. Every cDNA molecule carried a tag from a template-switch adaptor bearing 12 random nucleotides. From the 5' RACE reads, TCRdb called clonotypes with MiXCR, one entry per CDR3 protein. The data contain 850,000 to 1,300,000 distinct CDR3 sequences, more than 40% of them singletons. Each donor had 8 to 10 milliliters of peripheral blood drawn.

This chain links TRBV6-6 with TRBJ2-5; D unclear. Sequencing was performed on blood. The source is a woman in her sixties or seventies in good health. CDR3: CASSYSEETQYF. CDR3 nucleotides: TGTGCCAGCAGTTACTCGGAGGAGACCCAGTACTTC.